These T cell receptor beta chains were read from a single sample in a study of a mutant IDH1 vaccine in newly diagnosed glioma. No antigen is known for these receptors. Method: immunoSEQ multiplex PCR; TCRdb's copy keeps in-frame clones and lacks some. This sample has around 35,000 clones, with roughly 80% found just once. Sample: PBMCs, taken from a glioma patient whose treatment included an IDH1 peptide vaccine. Source of these receptors: a man between 25 and 39 years old with glioma. Both conserved end residues are part of each CDR3.

v_gene	j_gene	CDR3aa
TRBV5-1	TRBJ1-1	CASSLVAGNTEAFF
TRBV7-3	TRBJ1-4	CASSEKEGLANEKLFF
TRBV19	TRBJ2-5	CASSMKGDGGLETQYF
TRBV6-6	TRBJ1-6	CASSRDNSPLHF
TRBV30	TRBJ1-1	CAWSSREATEAFF
TRBV4-2	TRBJ2-7	CASKEEDAGEQYF
TRBV27	TRBJ1-6	CASSAPGTRKPGDSPLHF
TRBV5-4	TRBJ2-5	CASSRGTDQETQYF
TRBV7-8	TRBJ2-3	CASSLRATSTDTQYF
TRBV30	TRBJ2-2	CAWSPGVWTGELFF
TRBV12-5	TRBJ2-3	CASGLRDRNTDTQYF
TRBV30	TRBJ2-7	CAWSAGLAGEEYF
TRBV5-4	TRBJ1-1	CASSFRQGNTEAFF
TRBV13	TRBJ2-7	CASSLVQESYEQYF
TRBV27	TRBJ2-5	CASSQGFGPQYF
TRBV19	TRBJ1-5	CASSPGSGVNNQPQHF
TRBV6-6	TRBJ2-1	CASSPRASAYNEQFF
TRBV10-3	TRBJ1-1	CAISESQGNTEAFF
TRBV7-2	TRBJ1-1	CASSLVRNTEAFF
TRBV4-3	TRBJ2-7	CASSLTGQGADEQYF
TRBV28	TRBJ2-5	CASSSGTGDQETQYF
TRBV5-6	TRBJ1-2	CASSREAGHYGYTF
TRBV5-5	TRBJ2-7	CASSFGQGLYAYEQYF
TRBV25-1	TRBJ1-4	CASRSVGGREKLFF
TRBV7-3	TRBJ2-3	CASSLFGITDTQYF
TRBV19	TRBJ1-5	CASSIARTGENNQPQHF
TRBV19	TRBJ2-2	CASSMGHGGDTGELFF
TRBV13	TRBJ2-4	CASSSPGLAGGGNIQYF
TRBV18	TRBJ2-3	CASSPGTDTQYF
TRBV7-2	TRBJ2-7	CASSLVEAYEQYF
TRBV20-1	TRBJ2-7	CSARLAGEQYF
TRBV7-7	TRBJ2-5	CASSYDREETQYF
TRBV7-9	TRBJ1-4	CASSLALSNREGEKLFF
TRBV9	TRBJ1-5	CASSVGIAGDQPQHF
TRBV15	TRBJ2-3	CATSRKGDSTDTQYF
TRBV15	TRBJ2-7	CATSRVGLEQYF
TRBV18	TRBJ2-6	CASSPPRPGANVLTF
TRBV6-1	TRBJ2-5	CASSDGILWGSETQYF
TRBV9	TRBJ1-3	CASTQGLSGNTIYF
TRBV11-1	TRBJ2-7	CASSLGGGGSSYEQYF
TRBV5-6	TRBJ1-6	CASSSGTGAGSPLHF